This T cell receptor (beta chain) was recorded in a study of blood T cell repertoires in COVID-19. CDR1 LGHDT and CDR2 YNNKEL come from the germline V gene (reference sequence). V dropped 2 bases and J dropped 0; count of bases not matched to a gene: 4. The CDR3 is 16 amino acids. Repertoires were generated with immunoSEQ multiplex PCR, while TCRdb's copy carries only in-frame clones and drops some. The table records some 250,000 clones, about four fifths of them present only once. The source material was peripheral blood. J is TRBJ2-1 and V is TRBV3-1 (or the pseudogene TRBV3-2); 7 nucleotides line up with TRBD2. The TCR sequence derives from a woman over 75 with COVID-19, enrolled during active disease. The CDR3 DNA reads as TGTGCCAGCAGCCAATTCCTAGCGGTCTCCTACAATGAGCAGTTCTTC. This gives the protein CASSQFLAVSYNEQFF.